This T cell receptor beta chain originates from a study of tumor-infiltrating lymphocytes in primary liver carcinoma. Unsorted whole blood yielded blood RNA, and germline DNA was extracted as well. The germline V gene has CDR1 KGHDR and CDR2 SFDVKD. The CDR3 runs 14 residues. Trimming stripped 3 bases from V and 4 bases from J, with 8 bases between. The researchers produced TCR beta cDNA from approximately 0.45 ug total RNA with a constant-region primer. Three nested multiplex PCR rounds, a slightly modified ARM-PCR method, built the TCR beta libraries. TRBV1-TRBV30 forward and Cbeta reverse primers drove the first two approximately 10-cycle rounds. One entry per CDR3 protein results from TCRdb running MiXCR on the multiplex PCR reads. The sample has approximately 340,000 distinct CDR3 sequences, approximately 64% seen once; the top ten hold roughly 6%.

This TCR was sampled from a man between 40 and 49 years old with primary liver carcinoma and hepatitis B virus infection. The sequencing input was peripheral blood. The chain carries TRBV24-1 and TRBJ2-2, with D uncertain. CDR3 sequence: CATSDTSPTGELFF. In DNA form, the CDR3 reads TGTGCCACCAGTGATACCAGTCCCACCGGGGAGCTGTTTTTT.